These 13 T cell receptor beta chains came from one sample sequenced in a study of T cell clonotyping in hematopoietic cell transplantation. TCRdb's table, derived via immunoSEQ multiplex PCR, lists solely in-frame clones and lacks some. In the table there are 13,000 to 15,000 clones, approximately 93% of which are singletons. The sample here was PBMCs, taken 30 days after allogeneic stem cell transplant. The receptors shown here come from a male patient aged 55 to 69 who had an allogeneic stem cell transplant from an unrelated donor, so the T cells may come from the graft donor. Some clones in this sample may be carry-over from other donors' samples.

In this sample, this clone turned up once. J is TRBJ2-3 and V is TRBV5-5; TRBD2 aligns across 11 bases. The CDR3 consists of 18 residues. V lost 1 base and J lost 5; bases outside the gene matches: 12. Per germline, CDR1 SGHKS and CDR2 YYEKEE (reference sequence). This CDR3 is CASSLLLAGARGVDTQYF. The CDR3 DNA follows: TGTGCCAGCAGCTTGCTACTAGCGGGGGCCCGGGGGGTAGATACGCAGTATTTT.

This clone was observed a few times. The V call is TRBV6-5, the J call TRBJ1-6, with D maybe TRBD1 (5 bases). Per the germline V gene, CDR1 is MNHEY and CDR2 is SVGAGI. V shed 0 bases and J shed 13 bases, with 7 bases lying between them. The CDR3 is 12 residues long. The CDR3 loop reads CASSYSAGPLHF. DNA of the CDR3: TGTGCCAGCAGTTACTCGGCAGGGCCCCTCCACTTT.

The chain recombines TRBV4-2 with TRBJ1-1; D not resolved. Germline-derived CDR1 and CDR2 are LGHNA and YNFKEQ. V lost 5 bases to trimming and J lost 0 bases, with 13 bases between them. This CDR3 has 15 residues. CDR3: CASSETDSMNTEAFF. For the CDR3, the DNA is TGTGCCAGCAGCGAGACGGACTCCATGAACACTGAAGCTTTCTTT.

The chain is built from TRBV5-4 and TRBJ1-2; 7 positions match TRBD1. V shed 1 base, J shed 8 bases, and the junction held 5 bases outside the gene matches. CDR3 length: 13 amino acids. Per germline, CDR1 SGHNT and CDR2 YYREEE (reference sequence). CDR3 sequence: CASSLTTGSGYTF. CDR3 bases: TGTGCCAGCAGCTTGACGACAGGGTCCGGCTACACCTTC.

The chain combines TRBV27 with TRBJ2-2; D is perhaps TRBD1 (5 bases). Trimming shortened V by 7 bases and J by 6 bases, and 15 bases separated the two germline ends. Per the germline V gene, CDR1 is MNHEY and CDR2 is SMNVEV (reference sequence). The CDR3 length is 14 residues. CDR3 coding DNA: TGTGCCAGCACCAGAGGCCAGGGCTCCGGGGAGCTGTTTTTT. It translates to CASTRGQGSGELFF.

This chain joins TRBV7-9 and TRBJ2-6, with no clear D. Germline loops: CDR1 SEHNR, CDR2 FQNEAQ (reference sequence). CDR3 length: 17 amino acids. V lost 3 bases and J 1 base, leaving 13 bases between the germline ends. The CDR3 loop is CASSFPLIVSGANVLTF. The CDR3 DNA sequence: TGTGCCAGCAGCTTCCCCCTGATTGTTTCTGGGGCCAACGTCCTGACTTTC.

The chain recombines TRBV15 with TRBJ2-7, with 7 bases aligning to TRBD2. With 2 bases clipped from V and 4 bases from J, the junction kept 8 bases outside the gene matches. The CDR3 has 15 residues. Germline-derived CDR1 and CDR2 are LNHNV and YYDKDF (reference sequence). Here the CDR3 DNA reads TGTGCCACCAGCAGATATGGGCAGGGAGGGTACGAGCAGTACTTC. This sequence encodes CATSRYGQGGYEQYF. Drawing the rest from reference TRBV15 and TRBJ2-7, the complete variable domain is DAMVIQNPRYQVTQFGKPVTLSCSQTLNHNVMYWYQQKSSQAPKLLFHYYDKDFNNEADTPDNFQSRRPNTSFCFLDIRSPGLGDTAMYLCATSRYGQGGYEQYFGPGTRLTVT.

Comments on this clone: The junction does not match germline at one end; this may be a read error. This chain links TRBV7-2 with TRBJ2-2; 10 nucleotides align to TRBD2. This CDR3 spans 16 amino acids. CDR1 and CDR2 from the germline V gene are SGHTA and FQGNSA. This CDR3 is CASSLAGARTTGELFF. In DNA form, the CDR3 reads TGTGCCAGCAGCCTAGCGGGGGCCCGTACCACCGGGGAGCTGTTTTTT.

The chain carries TRBV4-1 and TRBJ2-1; 10 bases map to TRBD2. The germline CDR1 and CDR2 sequences are MGHRA and YSYEKL. The CDR3 consists of 15 residues. Germline trimming cut 3 bases from V and 5 bases from J; bases unmatched to any gene: 4. Written as DNA, the CDR3 is TGCGCCAGCAGCCACCCCCTAGCGGGGGACAATGAGCAGTTCTTC. Its translation is CASSHPLAGDNEQFF.

The rearrangement uses TRBV19 and TRBJ1-1; no clear D. Trimming took 5 bases from V and 2 from J, leaving 9 bases between them. Germline values: CDR1 LNHDA, CDR2 SQIVND (reference sequence). The CDR3 runs to 13 residues. The CDR3 here is CASSQQKNTEAFF. CDR3 DNA sequence: TGTGCCAGTAGTCAACAGAAAAACACTGAAGCTTTCTTT.

A single count supports this clone. The chain combines TRBV6-5 with TRBJ1-5; D is uncertain. The CDR3 is 14 residues long. Between the trimmed V and J ends, which lost 5 bases and 0 bases, there was a span of 8 bases. Looked up from germline, CDR1 is MNHEY and CDR2 is SVGAGI. In DNA form, the CDR3 reads TGTGCCAGCAGTCGTCATGGTAGCAATCAGCCCCAGCATTTT. Amino acid sequence: CASSRHGSNQPQHF.

The rearrangement uses TRBV7-6 and TRBJ1-1; D not certain. Looked up from germline, CDR1 is SGHVS and CDR2 is FNYEAQ. The germline V and J ends were trimmed by 1 base and 1 base, with 10 bases remaining between them. The CDR3 length is 15 residues. CDR3 nucleotide sequence: TGTGCCAGCAGCTTAGGAGGTCTGCAGAACACTGAAGCTTTCTTT. Amino acid sequence: CASSLGGLQNTEAFF.

The CDR3 reads CASSTTNTNYGYTF. The CDR3 DNA is TGTGCCAGTAGTACCACCAATACTAACTATGGCTACACCTTC. The chain is built from TRBV19 and TRBJ1-2, with unresolved D. The CDR3 is made up of 14 amino acids. Germline V gene sequence: CDR1 LNHDA, CDR2 SQIVND (reference sequence). Trimming shortened V by 4 bases and J by 0 bases, and 9 bases separated the two germline ends.